One sample yielded the 30 T cell receptor beta chains listed below, sequenced in a study of shared clonotypes between healthy human individuals. Profiling relied on immunoSEQ multiplex PCR, and the TCRdb table lists in-frame clones only, not all of them. The sample has more than 2 million clones, 85% to 95% seen once. The sequencing input was naive CD4+ T cells sorted from blood. Subset described: CD45RA+ positively selected. The receptors derive from a man between 18 and 35 years old in good health.

Points on this clone: The junction departs from the called germline gene at one end, perhaps through a read error. This chain joins TRBV6-5 and TRBJ2-3; tentative D call: TRBD2 (5 bases). The germline gives CDR1 MNHEY, CDR2 SVGAGI. The CDR3 loop spans 14 amino acids. This chain's CDR3 is CVSTPGRGTDTQYF. The CDR3 DNA reads as TGTGTCAGCACCCCCGGTCGGGGAACAGATACGCAGTATTTT.

V gene TRBV6-1 combines with J gene TRBJ2-7, with 10 bases lining up with TRBD1. Trimming at V came to 6 bases and at J to 7 bases, leaving 12 bases not matched to a gene. Looked up from germline, CDR1 is MNHNS and CDR2 is SASEGT. This CDR3 is 15 amino acids long. CDR3 nucleotides: TGTGCCAGCAGACAAGGGCGACAGGGGGCGGGGGAGCAGTACTTC. Amino acid sequence: CASRQGRQGAGEQYF.

This chain uses TRBV9 with TRBJ1-3; the D is unclear. The CDR3 is made up of 17 amino acids. Germline assignment: CDR1 SGDLS and CDR2 YYNGEE. Trimming pared 0 bases from V and 0 bases from J, leaving 13 bases between. The CDR3 is CASSVGVAGFSGNTIYF. In DNA, the CDR3 is TGTGCCAGCAGCGTAGGAGTCGCAGGCTTCTCTGGAAACACCATATATTTT.

The chain has TRBV7-6 and TRBJ2-3; weak D call: TRBD1 (6 bases). CDR3 length equals 12 residues. Trimming pared 4 bases from V and 6 bases from J, leaving 8 bases between. CDR1 and CDR2 (germline): SGHVS, FNYEAQ. In DNA form, the CDR3 reads TGTGCCAGCAGCTCTCAGGGGGATACGCAGTATTTT. Its translation is CASSSQGDTQYF.

The rearrangement uses TRBV18 and TRBJ2-3; the match to TRBD2 covers 12 bases. Trimming took 0 bases from V and 0 from J; bases not matched to a gene: 7. Per germline, CDR1 KGHSH and CDR2 LQKENI. The CDR3 has 19 amino acids. The CDR3 DNA reads TGTGCCAGCTCACCACCCCGGCTAGCGGGGGGGACTAGCACAGATACGCAGTATTTT. This codes for CASSPPRLAGGTSTDTQYF.

The chain carries TRBV2 and TRBJ2-2; perhaps TRBD2 as D (6 bases). V dropped 2 bases and J dropped 1 base, with 11 bases sitting between them. CDR3 size: 16 residues. Germline-derived CDR1 and CDR2 are SNHLY and FYNNEI. The CDR3 DNA is TGTGCCAGCAGTGAATTCGGGCGGGGGAACACCGGGGAGCTGTTTTTT. Encoded protein: CASSEFGRGNTGELFF.

The V call is TRBV4-1, the J call TRBJ2-1; the D gene is possibly TRBD2 (5 bases). Trimming cost V 0 bases and J 8 bases, with 14 bases left between them. CDR1 and CDR2 from the germline V gene are MGHRA and YSYEKL. The CDR3 is 15 amino acids. The CDR3 nucleotides read TGCGCCAGCAGCCAAGATACGAGGGTGAGTTATGAGCAGTTCTTC. Protein: CASSQDTRVSYEQFF.

This chain joins TRBV6-1 and TRBJ1-2; D not certain. The germline V gene encodes CDR1 MNHNS and CDR2 SASEGT. CDR3 length equals 16 residues. V gave up 3 bases and J gave up 8 bases, with 22 bases separating them. CDR3 DNA sequence: TGTGCCAGCAGTGATAGGGTAGCGTCTTTCTTTGGAGGCTACACCTTC. Translating it yields CASSDRVASFFGGYTF.

This chain uses TRBV6-1 with TRBJ2-7, with 8 bases fitting TRBD2. This CDR3 spans 15 amino acids. The V segment lost 2 bases and the J segment 5 bases; nucleotides outside the gene matches: 8. Germline V CDR1 and CDR2: MNHNS, SASEGT. This CDR3 reads CASSETAGGVHEQYF. In DNA, the CDR3 is TGTGCCAGCAGTGAAACGGCGGGAGGTGTCCACGAGCAGTACTTC.

This clone was seen a single time. DNA of the CDR3: TGTGCCAGCAGCCAAGATACAGTGAGAACTGAAGCTTTCTTT. Translated, it gives CASSQDTVRTEAFF. The chain joins TRBV14 to TRBJ1-1; no clear D. With 0 bases removed from V and 5 bases from J, the gap between germline ends came to 10 bases. From germline, CDR1 is SGHDN and CDR2 FVKESK. The CDR3 extends over 14 amino acids.

The genes are TRBV28 and TRBJ2-1, with D uncertain. V dropped 8 bases and J dropped 2 bases, with 10 bases sitting between them. The CDR3 totals 13 residues. Germline V gene lookup returns CDR1 MDHEN and CDR2 SYDVKM. CDR3 in amino acids: CASVSGAYNEQFF. CDR3 coding DNA: TGTGCCAGCGTTAGTGGAGCCTACAATGAGCAGTTCTTC.

In this sample, this clone turned up once. This rearrangement joins TRBV13 to TRBJ1-1; tentatively, D is TRBD1 (6 bases). Germline values: CDR1 PRHDT, CDR2 FYEKMQ (reference sequence). V was clipped by 5 bases and J by 4 bases, with 17 bases between them. The CDR3 loop spans 15 amino acids. The CDR3 reads CASSLLTGPGTEAFF. The DNA for the CDR3 is TGTGCCAGCAGCCTCCTGACAGGCCCTGGCACTGAAGCTTTCTTT.

The rearrangement uses TRBV5-1 and TRBJ1-2; D unclear. V was shortened by 0 bases and J by 3 bases, with 15 bases between the two germline ends. Germline V CDR1 and CDR2: SGHRS, YFSETQ. The CDR3 is 16 amino acids. The CDR3, as DNA: TGCGCCAGCAGCTTGGCCCCTCGGCGGAAGGACTATGGCTACACCTTC. Its translation: CASSLAPRRKDYGYTF.

The DNA of the CDR3 is TGCGCCAGCAGCCAAGACGACAGCGGGAATCAGCCCCAGCATTTT. Amino acids: CASSQDDSGNQPQHF. This chain joins TRBV4-3 and TRBJ1-5; D may be TRBD1 (5 bases). Germline assignment: CDR1 LGHNA and CDR2 YSLEER. The germline V and J ends were trimmed by 0 bases and 4 bases, with 10 bases remaining between them. The CDR3 runs to 15 residues.

The V call is TRBV5-1, the J call TRBJ2-5; no reliable D call. The CDR3 is 14 amino acids. Germline values: CDR1 SGHRS, CDR2 YFSETQ. V was trimmed by 3 bases and J by 1 base, leaving 10 bases between them. CDR3 coding DNA: TGCGCCAGCAGCTGGAGAACCGGCCAAGAGACCCAGTACTTC. Amino acids: CASSWRTGQETQYF.

This sequence joins TRBV4-2 and TRBJ2-2; tentatively, D is TRBD1 or TRBD2 (5 bases each). CDR1 and CDR2 from the germline V gene are LGHNA and YNFKEQ. The ends were cut back, 1 base at V and 2 bases at J, with 14 bases in the middle. The CDR3 totals 17 residues. The chain's CDR3 is CASSQVPGTGNTGELFF. The CDR3 coding sequence is TGTGCCAGCAGCCAAGTCCCCGGGACCGGTAACACCGGGGAGCTGTTTTTT.

The V gene is TRBV4-1, the J gene TRBJ2-3; 7 bases are shared with TRBD2. The junction had 9 bases not matched to a gene; V was cut back by 4 bases and J by 2 bases. Germline V CDR1 and CDR2: MGHRA, YSYEKL. The CDR3 consists of 16 residues. This CDR3 is CASSPSPAGATDTQYF. The CDR3 DNA reads as TGCGCCAGCAGCCCAAGCCCGGCGGGAGCCACAGATACGCAGTATTTT.

This sequence joins TRBV7-6 and TRBJ1-1; D gene ambiguous. Germline V lookup: CDR1 SGHVS, CDR2 FNYEAQ. CDR3 length: 13 residues. Trimming removed 5 bases from V and 1 base from J, with 8 bases in between. CDR3 nucleotides: TGTGCCAGCAGCATCGGCAAGAACACTGAAGCTTTCTTT. It specifies CASSIGKNTEAFF.

This rearrangement joins TRBV2 to TRBJ2-2; D may be TRBD1 (6 bases). The CDR3 sequence is 13 residues long. Germline assignment: CDR1 SNHLY and CDR2 FYNNEI. V was trimmed by 8 bases and J by 4 bases, leaving 11 bases between them. The DNA of the CDR3 is TGTGCCAGCGGGACACAACTCACCGGGGAGCTGTTTTTT. Translation gives CASGTQLTGELFF.

V gene TRBV5-1 combines with J gene TRBJ2-1; 8 bases match TRBD1. This CDR3 contains 14 residues. Germline trimming cut 1 base from V and 8 bases from J; bases unmatched to any gene: 5. Germline CDR1 reads SGHRS; CDR2 reads YFSETQ. The CDR3 sequence: CASSLTGGGYEQFF. CDR3 sequence (DNA): TGCGCCAGCAGCTTGACAGGGGGTGGCTATGAGCAGTTCTTC.

CDR3 DNA sequence: TGTGCCAGCAGTGAGCAACCCACGGGCAATCAGCCCCAGCATTTT. It yields the protein CASSEQPTGNQPQHF. The chain is built from TRBV2 and TRBJ1-5; unclear D gene. Germline V gene sequence: CDR1 SNHLY, CDR2 FYNNEI. Trimming shortened V by 3 bases and J by 2 bases, and 11 bases separated the two germline ends. This CDR3 spans 15 amino acids.

This chain connects TRBV19 to TRBJ1-5; no definite D call. This CDR3 contains 14 residues. V was pared by 0 bases and J by 4 bases, with 7 bases between. CDR1 and CDR2 from the germline V gene are LNHDA and SQIVND (reference sequence). CDR3 amino acids: CASSIDEGNQPQHF. DNA of the CDR3: TGTGCCAGTAGTATAGACGAGGGAAATCAGCCCCAGCATTTT.

This chain connects TRBV5-5 to TRBJ2-7; D is possibly TRBD2 (5 bases). V was pared by 0 bases and J by 4 bases, with 14 bases between. CDR3 length: 15 residues. The germline V gene has CDR1 SGHKS and CDR2 YYEKEE (reference sequence). CDR3 DNA sequence: TGTGCCAGCAGCTTGGGGGCGGGTCAGTTATACGAGCAGTACTTC. Encoded protein: CASSLGAGQLYEQYF.

The V and J genes are TRBV12-5 and TRBJ2-2, with D uncertain. This CDR3 spans 14 amino acids. The V end lost 5 bases, the J end lost 3 bases, and 10 bases lay between the germline ends. Germline CDR1 is LGHNT and CDR2 is FRNRAP. The CDR3 nucleotides are TGTGCTAGTGGTGACCAAGTAGACACCGGGGAGCTGTTTTTT. This encodes CASGDQVDTGELFF. Combining the CDR3 with reference TRBV12-5 and TRBJ2-2 gives the whole variable domain DARVTQTPRHKVTEMGQEVTMRCQPILGHNTVFWYRQTMMQGLELLAYFRNRAPLDDSGMPKDRFSAEMPDATLATLKIQPSEPRDSAVYFCASGDQVDTGELFFGEGSRLTVL.

This chain uses TRBV30 with TRBJ2-1; TRBD1 might be the D (5 bases). Germline assignment: CDR1 GTSNPN and CDR2 SVGIG (reference sequence). The V end was cut by 0 bases, the J end by 9 bases, with 18 bases between. This CDR3 contains 15 residues. The CDR3 DNA follows: TGTGCCTGGAGTGTACGGGCCTCCGTAAGGGGTGAGCAGTTCTTC. Amino acid sequence: CAWSVRASVRGEQFF.

CDR3 DNA sequence: TGCGCCAGCAGCTTGGTCCAGGCTGGGAACACTGAAGCTTTCTTT. The encoded protein is CASSLVQAGNTEAFF. V is TRBV5-1 and J is TRBJ1-1; D not resolved. Germline CDR1 is SGHRS and CDR2 is YFSETQ. Between the trimmed V and J ends, which lost 0 bases and 1 base, there was a span of 10 bases. CDR3 length: 15 amino acids.

V is TRBV5-3 and J is TRBJ1-2; D possibly corresponds to TRBD1 (5 bases). TRBV5-3 is assigned to the ORF class and has an uncertain function. The CDR3 is 15 residues long. Trimming removed 0 bases from V and 6 bases from J, with 15 bases in between. The CDR3 DNA sequence: TGTGCCAGAAGCTTGGCTCCTCGTTTCAGGGATGGCTACACCTTC. This sequence encodes CARSLAPRFRDGYTF.

CDR3 in DNA: TGTGCCAGCAGCTTTACTAACACGTTAGTCACCGGGGAGCTGTTTTTT. As protein: CASSFTNTLVTGELFF. The V and J genes are TRBV7-2 and TRBJ2-2; D gene unclear. Trimming cost V 3 bases and J 4 bases, with 15 bases left between them. This CDR3 has 16 amino acids. Per germline, CDR1 SGHTA and CDR2 FQGNSA.

Remarks on this clone: This sample includes further DNA sequences coding for the same CDR3. The chain employs TRBV2 and TRBJ2-2, with D possibly being TRBD2 (5 bases). This CDR3 is 14 amino acids long. The V gene's germline CDR1 is SNHLY and CDR2 FYNNEI. V lost 4 bases to trimming and J lost 6 bases, with 12 bases between them. The CDR3 region has the DNA TGTGCCAGCAGTGTATCACTAGTCGCCGGGGAGCTGTTTTTT. As protein: CASSVSLVAGELFF.

The chain employs TRBV21-1 and TRBJ1-5. TRBV21-1 is annotated as a pseudogene. CDR3 size: 14 residues. This CDR3 is CASSNRGDNQPQHF. The DNA for the CDR3 is TGTGCCAGCAGCAATCGAGGTGACAATCAGCCCCAGCATTTT.